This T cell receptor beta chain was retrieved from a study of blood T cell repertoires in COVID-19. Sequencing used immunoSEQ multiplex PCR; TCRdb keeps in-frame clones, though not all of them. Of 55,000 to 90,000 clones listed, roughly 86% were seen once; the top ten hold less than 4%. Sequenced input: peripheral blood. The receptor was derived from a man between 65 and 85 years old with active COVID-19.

The CDR3 DNA follows: TGCGCCAGCTGCCCAGGGCGGAACACCGGGGAGCTGTTTTTT. Translation: CASCPGRNTGELFF. V usage is TRBV5-1 and J usage is TRBJ2-2, with D perhaps TRBD1 (5 bases). V was pared by 7 bases and J by 1 base, with 11 bases between. Germline CDR1 reads SGHRS; CDR2 reads YFSETQ. The CDR3 runs 14 residues.